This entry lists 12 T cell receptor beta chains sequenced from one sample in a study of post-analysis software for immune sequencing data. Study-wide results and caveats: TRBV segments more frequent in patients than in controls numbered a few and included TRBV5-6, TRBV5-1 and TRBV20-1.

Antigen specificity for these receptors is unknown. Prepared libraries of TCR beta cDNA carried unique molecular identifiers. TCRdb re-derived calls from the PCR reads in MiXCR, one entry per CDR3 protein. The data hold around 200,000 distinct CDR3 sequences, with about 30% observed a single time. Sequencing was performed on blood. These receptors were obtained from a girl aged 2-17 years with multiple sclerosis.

The CDR3 DNA follows: TGCGCCAGCAGCTCCGGAAACTTTACAGGGAACGAGCAGTACTTC. Amino acids: CASSSGNFTGNEQYF. V and J are TRBV5-1 and TRBJ2-5; D is perhaps TRBD1 (6 bases). Gene TRBJ2-7 matches the end of the DNA better, so the J call may be wrong. This CDR3 is 15 amino acids long. Germline CDR1 reads SGHRS; CDR2 reads YFSETQ.

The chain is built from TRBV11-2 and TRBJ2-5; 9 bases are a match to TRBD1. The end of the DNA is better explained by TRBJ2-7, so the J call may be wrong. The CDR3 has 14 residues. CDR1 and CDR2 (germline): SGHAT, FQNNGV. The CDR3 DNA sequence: TGTGCCAGCAGCCCCGACAGGGGGTCTGGCGAGCAGTACTTC. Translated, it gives CASSPDRGSGEQYF.

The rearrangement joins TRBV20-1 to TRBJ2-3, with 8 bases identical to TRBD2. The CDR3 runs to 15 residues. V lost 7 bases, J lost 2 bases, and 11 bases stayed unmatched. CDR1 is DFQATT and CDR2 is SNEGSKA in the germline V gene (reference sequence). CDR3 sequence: CSVSGDPSSTDTQYF. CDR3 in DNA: TGCAGTGTTAGCGGGGACCCTTCCTCCACAGATACGCAGTATTTT.

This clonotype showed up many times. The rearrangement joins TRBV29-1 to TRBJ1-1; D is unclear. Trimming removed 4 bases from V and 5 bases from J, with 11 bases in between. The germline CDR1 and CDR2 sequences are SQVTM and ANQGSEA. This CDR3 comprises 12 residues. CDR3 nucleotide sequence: TGCAGCGTTGCAGGCGTTGGAACTGAAGCTTTCTTT. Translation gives CSVAGVGTEAFF. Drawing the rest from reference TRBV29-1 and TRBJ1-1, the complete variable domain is SAVISQKPSRDICQRGTSLTIQCQVDSQVTMMFWYRQQPGQSLTLIATANQGSEATYESGFVIDKFPISRPNLTFSTLTVSNMSPEDSSIYLCSVAGVGTEAFFGQGTRLTVV.

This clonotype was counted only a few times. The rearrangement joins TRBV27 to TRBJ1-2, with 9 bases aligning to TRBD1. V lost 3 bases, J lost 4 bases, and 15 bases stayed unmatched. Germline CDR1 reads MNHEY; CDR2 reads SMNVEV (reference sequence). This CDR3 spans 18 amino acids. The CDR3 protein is CASSFRPPGTGNGYGYTF. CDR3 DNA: TGTGCCAGCAGTTTCCGACCTCCCGGGACAGGGAATGGCTATGGCTACACCTTC.

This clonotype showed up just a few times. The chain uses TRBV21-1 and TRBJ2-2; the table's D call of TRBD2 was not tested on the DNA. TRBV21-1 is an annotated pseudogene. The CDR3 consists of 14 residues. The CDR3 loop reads CASSKGRRTGELFF. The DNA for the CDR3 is TGTGCCAGCAGCAAAGGGAGGAGAACCGGGGAGCTGTTTTTT.

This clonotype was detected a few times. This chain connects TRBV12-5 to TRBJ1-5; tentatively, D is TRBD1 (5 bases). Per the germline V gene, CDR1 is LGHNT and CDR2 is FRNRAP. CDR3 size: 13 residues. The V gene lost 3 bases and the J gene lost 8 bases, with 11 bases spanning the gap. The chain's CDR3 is CASGLRGSEPQHF. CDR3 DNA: TGTGCTAGTGGTTTAAGGGGCTCGGAGCCCCAGCATTTT.

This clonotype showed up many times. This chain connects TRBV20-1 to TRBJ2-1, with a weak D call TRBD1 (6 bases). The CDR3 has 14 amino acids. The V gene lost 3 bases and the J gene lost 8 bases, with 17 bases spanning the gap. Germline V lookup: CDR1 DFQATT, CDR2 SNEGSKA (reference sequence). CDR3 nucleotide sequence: TGCAGTGCTAGTGGTGGGGGCCTCAAGGATGAGCAGTTCTTC. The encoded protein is CSASGGGLKDEQFF.

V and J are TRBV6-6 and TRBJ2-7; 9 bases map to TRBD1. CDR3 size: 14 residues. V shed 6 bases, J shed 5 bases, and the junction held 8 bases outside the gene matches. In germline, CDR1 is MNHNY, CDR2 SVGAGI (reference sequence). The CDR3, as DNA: TGTGCCAGCAGGGAAACCGGGACAGGGAACGAGCAGTACTTC. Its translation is CASRETGTGNEQYF.

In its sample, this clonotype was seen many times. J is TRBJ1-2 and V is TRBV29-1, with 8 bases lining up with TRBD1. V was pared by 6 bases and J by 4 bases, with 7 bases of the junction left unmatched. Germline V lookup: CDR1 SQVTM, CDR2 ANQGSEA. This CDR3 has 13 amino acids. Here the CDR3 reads CSVFLDRVYGYTF. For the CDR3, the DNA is TGCAGCGTCTTCCTGGACAGGGTCTATGGCTACACCTTC.

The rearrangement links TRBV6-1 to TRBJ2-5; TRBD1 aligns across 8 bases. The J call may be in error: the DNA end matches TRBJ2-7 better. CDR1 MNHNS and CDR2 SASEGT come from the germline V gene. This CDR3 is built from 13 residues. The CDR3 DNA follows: TGTGCCAGCAGAAGCAGGGGGCTGAACGAGCAGTACTTC. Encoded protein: CASRSRGLNEQYF.

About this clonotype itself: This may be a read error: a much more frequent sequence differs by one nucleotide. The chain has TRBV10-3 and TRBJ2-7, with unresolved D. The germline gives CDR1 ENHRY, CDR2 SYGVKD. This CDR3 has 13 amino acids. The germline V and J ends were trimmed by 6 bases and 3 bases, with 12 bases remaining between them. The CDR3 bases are TGTGCCATCAGGGTTAACAGAGACTACGAGCAGTACTTC. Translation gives CAIRVNRDYEQYF.